This record concerns one T cell receptor beta chain sequence. The antigen it recognizes is unknown. No base-level quality is on record; no much larger clone is a single base apart. The sample comes from a study of blood T cell repertoires in COVID-19 (dated by TCRdb to about 2020). For context, the study as a whole: The collaborator samples originated in the United States, Italy and Spain and spanned the acute and convalescent phases of COVID-19. The samples were drawn from two sources: the first 160 participants of the ongoing ImmuneRACE study, and 1,000 to 1,500 subjects contributed by 6 global collaborators. A de-identified subject ID, COVID-19 status, age in years and sex were almost always included in the sample metadata. The repertoires were released in a freely available public database intended as a resource for research on the immune response to SARS-CoV-2. HLA class I and class II types, where available, came from metadata supplied by the sample provider rather than from assay-based typing. The material from the prospective study consisted of cDNA or gDNA derived from T cells, B-cell-depleted T cells, or PBMCs. Subjects who had been exposed to COVID-19, were actively infected with it, or had recovered from it provided the deeply sampled blood TCRbeta repertoires that made up the dataset.

General findings and caveats noted by the study authors: How much clinical and demographic metadata was included differed by source and by participant, and the metadata was provided uncurated.

Collaborating institutions collected whole blood in K2EDTA tubes following their own protocols. For TCRbeta analysis, collaborators shipped samples as frozen whole blood, isolated PBMCs, or DNA extracted from either of those sample types. The immunoSEQ Assay, a bias-controlled multiplex PCR, was used to amplify TCRbeta CDR3 regions from genomic DNA. The paper's data handling went like this. Nucleated cell counts per sample were estimated from amplification of reference gene primers within the assay. To quantify the absolute abundance of each unique TCRbeta CDR3 rearrangement, sequence reads were collapsed and filtered. For each sample, productive Simpson clonality was calculated by taking the square root of Simpson's diversity index across productive rearrangements. TCRdb obtained this table from immuneACCESS and retained in-frame rearrangements with V and J assigned. These tables miss some clones; where compared with another copy, unresolved V genes account for less than half of the shortfall, and the remainder is unexplained. V, J and clone size were drawn from that table, and D and trimming were deduced from the DNA. The sample table holds roughly 90,000 clones, of which roughly 80% were seen once. The ten largest clones represent about 15% of the sample.

The germline V and J ends show losses of 0 bases and 1 base respectively, and no gene match explains 3 bases of the junction. There are 18 amino acids in the CDR3, from cysteine to phenylalanine inclusive. Only the CDR3 DNA stays, 54 bases, in frame from base 1. Sequences MGHRA (CDR1) and YSYEKL (CDR2) are obtained from the germline V gene. The rearranged segments are TRBV4-1 and TRBJ2-5, and 15 junctional nucleotides match TRBD2. The TCR comes from a human donor in a cohort sampled during active COVID-19. The sequencing sample was made of peripheral blood. In nucleotide form, the sequence is TGCGCCAGCAGCCAAGACACGGGACTAGCGGGAGGCCAAGAGACCCAGTACTTC. Its coded protein is CASSQDTGLAGGQETQYF.